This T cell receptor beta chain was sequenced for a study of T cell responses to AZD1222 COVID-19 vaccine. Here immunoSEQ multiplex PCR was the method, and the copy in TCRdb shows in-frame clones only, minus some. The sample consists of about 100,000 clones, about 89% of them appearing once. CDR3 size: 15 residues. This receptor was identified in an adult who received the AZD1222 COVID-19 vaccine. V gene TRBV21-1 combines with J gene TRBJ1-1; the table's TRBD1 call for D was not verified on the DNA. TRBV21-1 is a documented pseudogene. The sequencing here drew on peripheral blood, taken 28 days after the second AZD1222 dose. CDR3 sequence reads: CASSRKPDTNTEAFF. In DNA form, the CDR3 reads TGTGCCAGCAGCAGGAAGCCGGACACGAACACTGAAGCTTTCTTT.